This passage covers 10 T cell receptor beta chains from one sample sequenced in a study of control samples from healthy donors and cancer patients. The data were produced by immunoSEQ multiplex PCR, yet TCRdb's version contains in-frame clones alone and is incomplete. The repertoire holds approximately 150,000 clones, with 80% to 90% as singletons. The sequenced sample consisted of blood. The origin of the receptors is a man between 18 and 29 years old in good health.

For the CDR3, the DNA is TGTGCCAGCAGTGCGACAGGCTCCTACGAGCAGTACTTC. Translated, it gives CASSATGSYEQYF. The chain combines TRBV2 with TRBJ2-7, with D possibly matching TRBD1 (6 bases). V was pared by 4 bases and J by 0 bases, with 7 bases between. The CDR3 contains 13 residues. Looked up from germline, CDR1 is SNHLY and CDR2 is FYNNEI.

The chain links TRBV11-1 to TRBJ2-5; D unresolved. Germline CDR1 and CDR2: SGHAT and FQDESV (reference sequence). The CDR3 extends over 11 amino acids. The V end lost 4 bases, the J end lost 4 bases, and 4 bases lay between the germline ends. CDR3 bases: TGTGCCAGCAGCTCCCCAGAGACCCAGTACTTC. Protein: CASSSPETQYF.

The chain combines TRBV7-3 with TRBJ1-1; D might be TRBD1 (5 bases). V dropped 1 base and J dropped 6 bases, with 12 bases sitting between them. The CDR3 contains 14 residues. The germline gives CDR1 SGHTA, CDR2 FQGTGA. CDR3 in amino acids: CASSLRQGAAEAFF. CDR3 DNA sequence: TGTGCCAGCAGCTTAAGGCAGGGAGCCGCTGAAGCTTTCTTT. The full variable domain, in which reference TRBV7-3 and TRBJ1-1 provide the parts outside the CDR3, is GAGVSQTPSNKVTEKGKYVELRCDPISGHTALYWYRQSLGQGPEFLIYFQGTGAADDSGLPNDRFFAVRPEGSVSTLKIQRTERGDSAVYLCASSLRQGAAEAFFGQGTRLTVV.

In DNA, the CDR3 is TGTGCCATCAGTGCTCCGGAACGGAGCTCCTACGAGCAGTACTTC. It encodes CAISAPERSSYEQYF. The chain employs TRBV10-3 and TRBJ2-7; D uncertain. Trimming took off 4 bases at V and 0 bases at J, with 13 bases between the two ends. CDR3 length: 15 residues. CDR1 is ENHRY and CDR2 is SYGVKD in the germline V gene.

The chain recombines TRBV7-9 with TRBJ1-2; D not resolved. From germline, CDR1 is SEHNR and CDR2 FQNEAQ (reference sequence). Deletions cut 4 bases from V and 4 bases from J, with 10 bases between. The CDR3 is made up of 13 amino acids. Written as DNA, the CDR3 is TGTGCCAGCAGCTCGCAGGTTTTCTATGGCTACACCTTC. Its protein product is CASSSQVFYGYTF.

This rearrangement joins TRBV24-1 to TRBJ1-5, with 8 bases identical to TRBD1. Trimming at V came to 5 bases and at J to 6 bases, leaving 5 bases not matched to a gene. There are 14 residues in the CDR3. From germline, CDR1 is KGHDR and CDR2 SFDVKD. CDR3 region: CATSGGTGVQPQHF. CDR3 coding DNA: TGTGCCACCAGTGGGGGGACAGGCGTTCAGCCCCAGCATTTT.

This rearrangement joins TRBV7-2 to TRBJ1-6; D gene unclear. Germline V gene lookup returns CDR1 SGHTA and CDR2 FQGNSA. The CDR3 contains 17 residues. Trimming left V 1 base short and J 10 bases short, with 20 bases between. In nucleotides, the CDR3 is TGTGCCAGCAGCTTAGTTGTTACCTATCTGGGGAACTCACCCCTCCACTTT. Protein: CASSLVVTYLGNSPLHF.

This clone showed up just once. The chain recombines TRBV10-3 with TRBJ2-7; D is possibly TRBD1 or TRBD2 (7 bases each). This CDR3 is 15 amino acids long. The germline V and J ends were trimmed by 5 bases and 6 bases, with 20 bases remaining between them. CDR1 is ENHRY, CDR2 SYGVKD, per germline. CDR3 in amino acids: CAISRGDSLYPEQYF. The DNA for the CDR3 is TGTGCCATCAGTCGGGGGGACAGCCTGTATCCCGAGCAGTACTTC.

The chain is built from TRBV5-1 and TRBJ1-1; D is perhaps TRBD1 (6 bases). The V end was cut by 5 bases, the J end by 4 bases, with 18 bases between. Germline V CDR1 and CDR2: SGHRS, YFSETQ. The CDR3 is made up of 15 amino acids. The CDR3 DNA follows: TGCGCCAGCAGTCGATTGGGAGACAGGCTCACTGAAGCTTTCTTT. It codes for CASSRLGDRLTEAFF. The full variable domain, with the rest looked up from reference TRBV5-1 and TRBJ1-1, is KAGVTQTPRYLIKTRGQQVTLSCSPISGHRSVSWYQQTPGQGLQFLFEYFSETQRNKGNFPGRFSGRQFSNSRSEMNVSTLELGDSALYLCASSRLGDRLTEAFFGQGTRLTVV.

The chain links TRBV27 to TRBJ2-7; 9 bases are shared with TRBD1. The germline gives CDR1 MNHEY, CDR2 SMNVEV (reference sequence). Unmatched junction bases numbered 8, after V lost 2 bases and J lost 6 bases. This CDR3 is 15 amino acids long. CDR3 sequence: CASSLGGQGPFEQYF. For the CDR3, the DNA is TGTGCCAGCAGTTTAGGGGGACAGGGCCCCTTCGAGCAGTACTTC.